This TCR beta chain stems from a study of post-analysis software for immune sequencing data. Study outcomes and limitations: Samples sharing a preparation batch grouped tightly together when assessed by F measure. Four to six TRBV segments were more frequent in patients than controls; TRBV5-6, TRBV5-1 and TRBV20-1 belonged to this group.

Sequencing libraries made from TCR beta cDNA carried unique molecular identifiers. TCRdb passed the PCR reads through MiXCR, listing each CDR3 protein once. The table shows a few hundred thousand distinct CDR3 sequences, with about 38% occurring only once. The germline CDR1 and CDR2 sequences are MNHEY and SVGAGI. The CDR3 runs to 13 residues. V was pared by 6 bases and J by 2 bases, with 10 bases between. This clonotype was detected only a few times. Antigen specificity is unknown. This TCR was sampled from a girl aged 5-17 years with multiple sclerosis. The sequenced material came from blood. The gene calls are TRBV6-5 and TRBJ2-5, with a weak D call TRBD1 (5 bases). CDR3 protein: CASSPDKQETQYF. CDR3 nucleotide sequence: TGTGCCAGCAGCCCGGACAAGCAAGAGACCCAGTACTTC.